This T cell receptor (beta chain) appears in the sequencing data of a study of CD8+ T cells in alopecia areata. Overall study: The drug, oral tofacitinib, was given to treated patients at 5 to 10 mg twice daily. Tofacitinib therapy lasting 6 to 18 months was followed by 6 months off drug.

Alopecia areata patients gave lesional scalp punch biopsies and peripheral blood samples. The sequencing template was cDNA reverse transcribed from extracted RNA. Here immunoSEQ multiplex PCR was the method, and the copy in TCRdb shows in-frame clones only, minus some. The sample yields 200,000 to 250,000 clones, roughly 57% seen once. General observations from the study: Compared with normal scalp, lesional scalp had higher clonality and more expanded CD8+ clones.

As for this clone: No antigen is known for it.

Unmatched junction bases numbered 6, after V lost 3 bases and J lost 5 bases. CDR3 length: 17 residues. The V gene's germline CDR1 is SGDLS and CDR2 YYNGEE. V gene TRBV9 combines with J gene TRBJ2-2, with TRBD2 identical over 14 bases. This TCR was recovered from a human donor with alopecia areata. The sample here was CD4+ T cells sorted from blood, taken at week 0. The DNA of the CDR3 is TGTGCCAGCAGCGGTTATCGGACTAGCGGGAGGACCGGGGAGCTGTTTTTT. This sequence encodes CASSGYRTSGRTGELFF.